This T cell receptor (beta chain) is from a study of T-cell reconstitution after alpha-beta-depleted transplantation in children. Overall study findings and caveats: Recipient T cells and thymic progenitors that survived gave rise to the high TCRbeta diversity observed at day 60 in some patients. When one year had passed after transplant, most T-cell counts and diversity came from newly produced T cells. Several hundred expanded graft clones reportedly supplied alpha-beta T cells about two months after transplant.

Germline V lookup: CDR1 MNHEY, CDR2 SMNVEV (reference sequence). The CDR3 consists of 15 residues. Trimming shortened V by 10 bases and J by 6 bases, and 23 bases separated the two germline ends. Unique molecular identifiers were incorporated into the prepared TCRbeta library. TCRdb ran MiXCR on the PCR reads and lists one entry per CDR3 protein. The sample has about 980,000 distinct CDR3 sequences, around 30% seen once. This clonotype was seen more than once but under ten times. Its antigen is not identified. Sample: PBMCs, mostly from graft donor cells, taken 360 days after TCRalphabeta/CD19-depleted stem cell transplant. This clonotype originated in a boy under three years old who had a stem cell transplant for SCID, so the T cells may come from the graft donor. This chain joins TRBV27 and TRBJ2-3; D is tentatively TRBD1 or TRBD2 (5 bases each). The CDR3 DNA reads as TGTGCCAACCCTTCACCCTCGGGGACGCTCGATACGCAGTATTTT. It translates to CANPSPSGTLDTQYF.